The clone carrying this T cell receptor beta chain was detected ten times or more. The antigen is unknown. Regions amplified from RNA transcripts were the TCR beta CDR3 regions. The HTBI primer set was used in a first-round RT-PCR of the TCR CDR3. TCRdb called the multiplex PCR reads again in MiXCR, with one record for every CDR3 protein. The sample lists roughly 100,000 distinct CDR3 sequences, roughly 50% occurring once. The sample originates from a study of T cells in Graves' hyperthyroidism and ophthalmopathy. Study-level findings and limits: In blood, most of the thyroid clonotypes expanded above 0.001 were also present.

Trimming removed 4 bases from V and 10 bases from J, with 20 bases in between. The CDR3 consists of 15 residues. The sample taken for sequencing was blood. The chain carries TRBV12-3 or TRBV12-4 and TRBJ2-1, with a possible D match to TRBD1 (6 bases). The receptor was isolated from a man aged 35-49 years with Graves' hyperthyroidism. CDR3 nucleotide sequence: TGTGCCAGCAGTTCGGCGACAGGCTCCGTAGACGAGCAGTTCTTC. It is translated as CASSSATGSVDEQFF.